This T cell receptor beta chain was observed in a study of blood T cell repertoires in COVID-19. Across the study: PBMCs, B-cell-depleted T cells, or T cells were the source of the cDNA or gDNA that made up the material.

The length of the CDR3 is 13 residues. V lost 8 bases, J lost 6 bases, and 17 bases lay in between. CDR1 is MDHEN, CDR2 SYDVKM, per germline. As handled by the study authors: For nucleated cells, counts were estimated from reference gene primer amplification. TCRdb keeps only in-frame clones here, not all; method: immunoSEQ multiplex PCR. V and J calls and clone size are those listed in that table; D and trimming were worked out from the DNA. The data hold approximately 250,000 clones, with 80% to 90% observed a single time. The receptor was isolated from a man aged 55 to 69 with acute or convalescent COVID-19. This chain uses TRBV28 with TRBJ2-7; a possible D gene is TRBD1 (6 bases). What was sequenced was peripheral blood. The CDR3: CASYSVGGSEQYF. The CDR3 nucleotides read TGTGCCAGCTATTCGGTAGGGGGTAGCGAGCAGTACTTC.